This record looks at one T cell receptor (beta chain) sequence and its context. These data belong to a study of blood T cell repertoires in COVID-19. Clones were sequenced by immunoSEQ multiplex PCR, and TCRdb holds only the in-frame ones, with some missing. The data show about 220,000 clones, around four fifths seen once. The CDR3 extends over 12 amino acids. Per the germline V gene, CDR1 is SEHNR and CDR2 is FQNEAQ (reference sequence). The germline V and J ends were trimmed by 3 bases and 5 bases, with 8 bases remaining between them. The TCR comes from a man younger than 45 with active or convalescent COVID-19. Sample: peripheral blood. V is TRBV7-9 and J is TRBJ2-7, with D tentatively TRBD1 (5 bases). CDR3 DNA: TGTGCCAGCAGCTTTCCAGGGCACGAGCAGTACTTC. Translation gives CASSFPGHEQYF.